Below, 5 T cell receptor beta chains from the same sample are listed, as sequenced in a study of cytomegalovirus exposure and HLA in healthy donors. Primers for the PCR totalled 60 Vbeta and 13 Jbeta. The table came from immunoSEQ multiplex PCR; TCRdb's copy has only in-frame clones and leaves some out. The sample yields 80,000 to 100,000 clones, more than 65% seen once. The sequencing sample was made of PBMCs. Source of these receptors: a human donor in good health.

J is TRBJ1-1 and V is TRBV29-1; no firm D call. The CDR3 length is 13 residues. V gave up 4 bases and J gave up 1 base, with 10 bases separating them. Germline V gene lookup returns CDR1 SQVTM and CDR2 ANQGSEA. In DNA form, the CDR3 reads TGCAGCGTTGTTGTGGCAGGGAACACTGAAGCTTTCTTT. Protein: CSVVVAGNTEAFF. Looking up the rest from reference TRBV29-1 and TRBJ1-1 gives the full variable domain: SAVISQKPSRDICQRGTSLTIQCQVDSQVTMMFWYRQQPGQSLTLIATANQGSEATYESGFVIDKFPISRPNLTFSTLTVSNMSPEDSSIYLCSVVVAGNTEAFFGQGTRLTVV.

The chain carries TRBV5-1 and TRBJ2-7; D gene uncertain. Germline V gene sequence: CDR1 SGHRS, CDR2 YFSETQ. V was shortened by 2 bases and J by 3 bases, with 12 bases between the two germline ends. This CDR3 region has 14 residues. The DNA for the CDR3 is TGCGCCAGCAGCTTTGGCGAGCACTACTACGAGCAGTACTTC. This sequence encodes CASSFGEHYYEQYF.

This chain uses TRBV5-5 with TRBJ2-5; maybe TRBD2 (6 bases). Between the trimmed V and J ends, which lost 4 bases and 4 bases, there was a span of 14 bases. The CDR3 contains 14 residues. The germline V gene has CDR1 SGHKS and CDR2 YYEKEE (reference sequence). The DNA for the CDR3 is TGTGCCAGCAGCCCCATGACGGGGGTAGAGACCCAGTACTTC. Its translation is CASSPMTGVETQYF.

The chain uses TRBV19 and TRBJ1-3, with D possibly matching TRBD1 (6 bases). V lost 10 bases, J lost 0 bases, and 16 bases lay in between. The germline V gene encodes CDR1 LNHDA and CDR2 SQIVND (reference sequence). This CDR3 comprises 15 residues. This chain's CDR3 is CATNPTGHSGNTIYF. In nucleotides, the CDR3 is TGTGCCACCAACCCAACGGGACACTCTGGAAACACCATATATTTT.

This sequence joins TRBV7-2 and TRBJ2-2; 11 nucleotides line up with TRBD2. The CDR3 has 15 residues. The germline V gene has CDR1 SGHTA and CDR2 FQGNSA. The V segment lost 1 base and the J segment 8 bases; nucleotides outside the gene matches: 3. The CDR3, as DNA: TGTGCCAGCAGCTTAGGACTAGCGGGGAGGGGGGAGCTGTTTTTT. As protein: CASSLGLAGRGELFF.